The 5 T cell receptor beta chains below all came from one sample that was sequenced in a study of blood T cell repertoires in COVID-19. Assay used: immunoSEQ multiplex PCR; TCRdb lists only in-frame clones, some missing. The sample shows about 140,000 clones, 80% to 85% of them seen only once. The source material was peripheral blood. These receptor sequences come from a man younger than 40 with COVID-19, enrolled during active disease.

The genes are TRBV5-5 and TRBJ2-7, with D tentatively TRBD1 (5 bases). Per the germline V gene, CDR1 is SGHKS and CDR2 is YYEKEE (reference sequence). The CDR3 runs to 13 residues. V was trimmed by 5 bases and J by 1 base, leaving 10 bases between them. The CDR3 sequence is CASSRQGSYEQYF. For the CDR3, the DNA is TGTGCCAGCAGTAGGCAGGGTTCCTACGAGCAGTACTTC.

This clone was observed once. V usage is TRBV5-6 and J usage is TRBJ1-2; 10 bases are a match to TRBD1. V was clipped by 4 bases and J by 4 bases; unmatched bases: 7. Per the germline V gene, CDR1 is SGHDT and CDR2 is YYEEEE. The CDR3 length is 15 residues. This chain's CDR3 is CASSPDRGLSYGYTF. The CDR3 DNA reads TGTGCCAGCAGCCCGGACAGGGGGTTAAGCTATGGCTACACCTTC.

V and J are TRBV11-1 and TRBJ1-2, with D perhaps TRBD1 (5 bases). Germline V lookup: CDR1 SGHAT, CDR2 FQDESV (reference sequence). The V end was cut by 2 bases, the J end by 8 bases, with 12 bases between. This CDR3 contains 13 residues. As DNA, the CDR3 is TGTGCCAGCAGCTTATGGCAGGGCGGAGGCTACACCTTC. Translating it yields CASSLWQGGGYTF.

The CDR3 spells CASSVGPRELFF. The CDR3 DNA follows: TGTGCCAGCAGCGTAGGGCCCCGGGAGCTGTTTTTT. This chain uses TRBV9 with TRBJ2-2; no firm D call. The germline gives CDR1 SGDLS, CDR2 YYNGEE. V lost 0 bases to trimming and J lost 9 bases, with 6 bases between them. The CDR3 is made up of 12 amino acids. Looking up the rest from reference TRBV9 and TRBJ2-2 gives the full variable domain: DSGVTQTPKHLITATGQRVTLRCSPRSGDLSVYWYQQSLDQGLQFLIQYYNGEERAKGNILERFSAQQFPDLHSELNLSSLELGDSALYFCASSVGPRELFFGEGSRLTVL.

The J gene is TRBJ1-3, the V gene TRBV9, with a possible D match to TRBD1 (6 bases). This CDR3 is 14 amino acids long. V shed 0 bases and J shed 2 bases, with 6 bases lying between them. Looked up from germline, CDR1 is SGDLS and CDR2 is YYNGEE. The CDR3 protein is CASSVGDTGNTIYF. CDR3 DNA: TGTGCCAGCAGCGTAGGGGACACTGGAAACACCATATATTTT.